Below are 3 T cell receptor beta chains sequenced from a single sample in a study of brain T cells in children with intractable seizures. The data were produced by immunoSEQ multiplex PCR, yet TCRdb's version contains in-frame clones alone and is incomplete. The table shows 88,000 or so clones, with about 90% occurring only once. The sequencing used peripheral blood, collected at surgery. Every receptor here comes from a girl aged 2 to 10 with Rasmussen encephalitis and intractable seizures.

The gene calls are TRBV5-4 and TRBJ1-5, with unresolved D. This CDR3 has 15 residues. Per the germline V gene, CDR1 is SGHNT and CDR2 is YYREEE (reference sequence). Trimming removed 4 bases from V and 0 bases from J, with 11 bases in between. The CDR3 region is CASSVAPNSNQPQHF. CDR3 DNA sequence: TGTGCCAGCAGCGTGGCTCCAAATAGCAATCAGCCCCAGCATTTT.

This clone occurred once. Relative to the germline gene, one junction end is altered; a read error may explain this. V usage is TRBV7-7 and J usage is TRBJ2-5; no clear D. The CDR3 is made up of 13 amino acids. Germline CDR1 and CDR2: SSHAT and FNYEAQ (reference sequence). CDR3 amino acids: CASSPFVIGTQYF. The CDR3 DNA is TGTGCTAGCAGCCCCTTCGTAATCGGGACCCAGTACTTC.

The chain uses TRBV5-4 and TRBJ2-1, with 8 bases lining up with TRBD2. The CDR3 runs 12 residues. CDR1 is SGHNT, CDR2 YYREEE, per germline (reference sequence). Trimming cost V 4 bases and J 9 bases; bases outside gene matches: 3. The CDR3 DNA reads TGTGCCAGCAGCCTAGCGGGCGGTGAGCAGTTCTTC. This gives the protein CASSLAGGEQFF.